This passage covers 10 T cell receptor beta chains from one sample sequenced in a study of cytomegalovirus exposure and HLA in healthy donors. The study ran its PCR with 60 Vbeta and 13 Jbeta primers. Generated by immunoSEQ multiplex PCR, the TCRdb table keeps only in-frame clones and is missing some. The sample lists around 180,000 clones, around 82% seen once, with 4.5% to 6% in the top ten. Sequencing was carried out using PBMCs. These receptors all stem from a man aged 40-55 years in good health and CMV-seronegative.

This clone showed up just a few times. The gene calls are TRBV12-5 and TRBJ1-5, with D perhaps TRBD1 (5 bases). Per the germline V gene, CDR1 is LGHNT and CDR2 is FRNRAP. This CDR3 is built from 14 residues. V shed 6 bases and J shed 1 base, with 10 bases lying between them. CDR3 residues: CASGAGGSNQPQHF. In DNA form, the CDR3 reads TGTGCTAGTGGGGCTGGGGGGAGCAATCAGCCCCAGCATTTT.

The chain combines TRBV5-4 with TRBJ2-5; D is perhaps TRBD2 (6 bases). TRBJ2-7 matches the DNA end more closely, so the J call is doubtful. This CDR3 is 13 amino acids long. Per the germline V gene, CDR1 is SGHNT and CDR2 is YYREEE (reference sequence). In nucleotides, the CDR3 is TGTGCCAGCAGTAGCGGAACAGCTTACGAGCAGTACTTC. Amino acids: CASSSGTAYEQYF.

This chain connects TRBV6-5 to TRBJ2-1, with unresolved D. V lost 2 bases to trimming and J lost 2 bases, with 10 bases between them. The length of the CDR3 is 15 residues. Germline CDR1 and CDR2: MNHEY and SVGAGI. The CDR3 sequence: CASSYRLEAYNEQFF. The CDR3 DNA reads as TGTGCCAGCAGTTACAGGCTAGAGGCCTACAATGAGCAGTTCTTC.

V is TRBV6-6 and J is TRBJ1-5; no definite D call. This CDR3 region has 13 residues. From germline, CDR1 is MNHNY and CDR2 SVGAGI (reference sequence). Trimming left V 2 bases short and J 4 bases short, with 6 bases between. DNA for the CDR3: TGTGCCAGCAGTTACAGAGGTAATCAGCCCCAGCATTTT. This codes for CASSYRGNQPQHF.

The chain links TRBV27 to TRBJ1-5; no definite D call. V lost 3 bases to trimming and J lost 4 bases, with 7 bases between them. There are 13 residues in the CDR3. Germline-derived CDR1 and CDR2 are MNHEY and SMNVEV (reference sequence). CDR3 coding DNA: TGTGCCAGCAGTTTTTTCCAGAATCAGCCCCAGCATTTT. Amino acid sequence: CASSFFQNQPQHF.

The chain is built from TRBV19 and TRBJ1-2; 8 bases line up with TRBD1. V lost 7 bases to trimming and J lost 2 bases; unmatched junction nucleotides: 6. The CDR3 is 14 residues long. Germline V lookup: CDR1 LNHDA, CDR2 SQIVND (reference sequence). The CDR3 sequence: CASIRTGRNYGYTF. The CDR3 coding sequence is TGTGCCAGTATTCGGACAGGGCGGAACTATGGCTACACCTTC.

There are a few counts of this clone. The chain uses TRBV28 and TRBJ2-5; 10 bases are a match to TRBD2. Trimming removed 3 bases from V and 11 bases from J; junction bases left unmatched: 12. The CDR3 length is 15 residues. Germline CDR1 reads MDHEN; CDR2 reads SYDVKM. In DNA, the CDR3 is TGTGCCAGCAGTTTTAGGACTAGCGGATTGGGGGAGCAGTACTTC. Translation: CASSFRTSGLGEQYF.

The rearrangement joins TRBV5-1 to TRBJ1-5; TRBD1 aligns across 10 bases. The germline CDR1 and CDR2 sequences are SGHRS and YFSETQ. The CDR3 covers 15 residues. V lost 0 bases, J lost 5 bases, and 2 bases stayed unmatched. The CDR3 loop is CASSLAGTGDQPQHF. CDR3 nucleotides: TGCGCCAGCAGCTTGGCCGGGACAGGGGATCAGCCCCAGCATTTT.

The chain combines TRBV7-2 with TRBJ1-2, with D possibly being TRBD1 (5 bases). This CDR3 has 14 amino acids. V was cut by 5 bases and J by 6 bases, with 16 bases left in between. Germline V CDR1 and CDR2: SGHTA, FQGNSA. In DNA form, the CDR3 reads TGTGCCAGCAGCCGCCCGGCGGGGCGCGATGGCTACACCTTC. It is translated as CASSRPAGRDGYTF. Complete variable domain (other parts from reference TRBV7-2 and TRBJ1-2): GAGVSQSPSNKVTEKGKDVELRCDPISGHTALYWYRQSLGQGLEFLIYFQGNSAPDKSGLPSDRFSAERTGGSVSTLTIQRTQQEDSAVYLCASSRPAGRDGYTFGSGTRLTVV.

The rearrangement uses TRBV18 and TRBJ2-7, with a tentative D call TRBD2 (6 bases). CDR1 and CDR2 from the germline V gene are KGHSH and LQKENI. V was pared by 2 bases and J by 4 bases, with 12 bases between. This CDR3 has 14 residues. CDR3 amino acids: CASSPGRQIYEQYF. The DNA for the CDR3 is TGTGCCAGCTCACCAGGGAGGCAGATATACGAGCAGTACTTC. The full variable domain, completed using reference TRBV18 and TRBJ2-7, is NAGVMQNPRHLVRRRGQEARLRCSPMKGHSHVYWYRQLPEEGLKFMVYLQKENIIDESGMPKERFSAEFPKEGPSILRIQQVVRGDSAAYFCASSPGRQIYEQYFGPGTRLTVT.